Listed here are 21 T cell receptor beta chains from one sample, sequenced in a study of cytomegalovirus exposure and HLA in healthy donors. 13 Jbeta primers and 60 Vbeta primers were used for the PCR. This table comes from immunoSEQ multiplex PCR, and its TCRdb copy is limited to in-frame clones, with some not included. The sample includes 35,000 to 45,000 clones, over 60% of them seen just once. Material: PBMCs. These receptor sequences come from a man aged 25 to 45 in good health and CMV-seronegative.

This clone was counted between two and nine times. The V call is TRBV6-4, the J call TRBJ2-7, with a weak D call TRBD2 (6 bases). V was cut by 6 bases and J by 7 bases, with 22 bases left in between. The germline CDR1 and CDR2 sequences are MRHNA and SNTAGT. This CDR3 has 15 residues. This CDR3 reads CASSTSPGELGEQYF. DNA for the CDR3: TGTGCCAGCAGCACCTCTCCGGGAGAGCTGGGGGAGCAGTACTTC.

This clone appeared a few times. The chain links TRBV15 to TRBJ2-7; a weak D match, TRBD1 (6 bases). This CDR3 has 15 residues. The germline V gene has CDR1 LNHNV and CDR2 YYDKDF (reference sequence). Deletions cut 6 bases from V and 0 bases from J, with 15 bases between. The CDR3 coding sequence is TGTGCCACCAGGTACACGAGGGGGAGCTCCTACGAGCAGTACTTC. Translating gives CATRYTRGSSYEQYF.

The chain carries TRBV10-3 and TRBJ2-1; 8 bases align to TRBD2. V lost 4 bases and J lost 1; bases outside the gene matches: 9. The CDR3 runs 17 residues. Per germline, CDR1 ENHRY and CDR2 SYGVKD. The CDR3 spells CAISGGSAGDSYNEQFF. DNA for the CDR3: TGTGCCATCAGTGGGGGGTCAGCGGGGGATTCCTACAATGAGCAGTTCTTC.

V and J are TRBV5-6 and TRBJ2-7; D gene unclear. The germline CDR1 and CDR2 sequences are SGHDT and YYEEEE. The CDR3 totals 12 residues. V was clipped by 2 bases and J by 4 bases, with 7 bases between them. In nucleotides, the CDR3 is TGTGCCAGCAGCTTCACTACATACGAGCAGTACTTC. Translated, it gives CASSFTTYEQYF.

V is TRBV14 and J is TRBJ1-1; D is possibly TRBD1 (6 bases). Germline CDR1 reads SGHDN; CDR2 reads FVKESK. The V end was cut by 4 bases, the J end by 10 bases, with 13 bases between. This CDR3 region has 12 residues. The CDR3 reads CASSPGQLGAFF. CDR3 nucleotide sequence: TGTGCCAGCAGCCCCGGACAGTTGGGAGCTTTCTTT.

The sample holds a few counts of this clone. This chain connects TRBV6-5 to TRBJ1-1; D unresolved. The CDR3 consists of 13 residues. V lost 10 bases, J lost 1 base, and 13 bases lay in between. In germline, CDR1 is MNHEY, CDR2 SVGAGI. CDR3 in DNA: TGTGCCACTGGCGGGCTTGGGAACACTGAAGCTTTCTTT. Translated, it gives CATGGLGNTEAFF.

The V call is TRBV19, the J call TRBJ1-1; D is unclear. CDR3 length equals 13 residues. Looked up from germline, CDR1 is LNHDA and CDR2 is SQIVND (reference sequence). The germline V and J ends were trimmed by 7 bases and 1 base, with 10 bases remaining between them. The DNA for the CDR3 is TGTGCCAGTACCCGGGCGGGGAACACTGAAGCTTTCTTT. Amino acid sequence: CASTRAGNTEAFF.

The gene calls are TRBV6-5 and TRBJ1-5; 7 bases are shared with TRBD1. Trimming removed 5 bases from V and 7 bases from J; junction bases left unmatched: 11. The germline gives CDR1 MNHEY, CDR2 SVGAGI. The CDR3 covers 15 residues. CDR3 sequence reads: CASSRGQLAGQPQHF. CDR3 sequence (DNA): TGTGCCAGCAGTCGGGGACAGCTCGCGGGGCAGCCCCAGCATTTT.

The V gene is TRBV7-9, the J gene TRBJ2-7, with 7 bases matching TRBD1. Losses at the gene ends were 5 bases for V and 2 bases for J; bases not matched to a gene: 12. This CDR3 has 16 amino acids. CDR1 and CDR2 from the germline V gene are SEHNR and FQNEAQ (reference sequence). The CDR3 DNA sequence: TGTGCCAGCAGCGACAGACCGGGACAGACTCCCTACGAGCAGTACTTC. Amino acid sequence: CASSDRPGQTPYEQYF.

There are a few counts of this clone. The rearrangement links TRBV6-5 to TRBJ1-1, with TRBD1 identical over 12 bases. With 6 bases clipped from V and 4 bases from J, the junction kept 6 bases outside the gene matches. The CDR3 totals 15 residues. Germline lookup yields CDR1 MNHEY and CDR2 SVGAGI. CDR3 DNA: TGTGCCAGCAGGTGGGACAGGGGGCAGTCCACTGAAGCTTTCTTT. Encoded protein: CASRWDRGQSTEAFF.

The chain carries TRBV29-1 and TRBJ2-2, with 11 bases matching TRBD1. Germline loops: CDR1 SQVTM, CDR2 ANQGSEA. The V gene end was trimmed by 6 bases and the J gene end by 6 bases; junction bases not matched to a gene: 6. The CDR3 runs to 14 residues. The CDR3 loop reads CSVRGTGGPGELFF. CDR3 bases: TGCAGCGTGCGTGGGACAGGGGGGCCCGGGGAGCTGTTTTTT.

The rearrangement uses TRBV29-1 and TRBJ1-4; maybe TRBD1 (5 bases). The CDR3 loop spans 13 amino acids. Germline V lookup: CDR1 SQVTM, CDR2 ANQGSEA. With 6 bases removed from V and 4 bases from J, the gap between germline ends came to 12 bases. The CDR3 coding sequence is TGCAGCGTCTCAGGGCGCGTTAATGAAAAACTGTTTTTT. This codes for CSVSGRVNEKLFF.

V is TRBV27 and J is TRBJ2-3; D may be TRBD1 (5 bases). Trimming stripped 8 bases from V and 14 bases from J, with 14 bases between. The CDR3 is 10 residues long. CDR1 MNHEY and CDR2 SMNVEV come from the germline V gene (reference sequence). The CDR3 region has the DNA TGTGCCAGCGGGGCTGACCTGAGGTATTTT. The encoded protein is CASGADLRYF.

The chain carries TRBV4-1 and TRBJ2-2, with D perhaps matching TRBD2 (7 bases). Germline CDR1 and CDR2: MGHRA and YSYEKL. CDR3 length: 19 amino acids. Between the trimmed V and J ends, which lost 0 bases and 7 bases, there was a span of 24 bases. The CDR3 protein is CASSQDDPRGGHIFGELFF. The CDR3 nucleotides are TGCGCCAGCAGCCAAGATGACCCAAGGGGGGGCCACATATTCGGGGAGCTGTTTTTT.

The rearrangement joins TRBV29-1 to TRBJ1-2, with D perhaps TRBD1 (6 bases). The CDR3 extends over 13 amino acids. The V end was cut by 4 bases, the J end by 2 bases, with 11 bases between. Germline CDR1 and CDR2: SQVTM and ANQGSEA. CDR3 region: CSVGNRENYGYTF. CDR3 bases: TGCAGCGTTGGTAACAGGGAGAACTATGGCTACACCTTC.

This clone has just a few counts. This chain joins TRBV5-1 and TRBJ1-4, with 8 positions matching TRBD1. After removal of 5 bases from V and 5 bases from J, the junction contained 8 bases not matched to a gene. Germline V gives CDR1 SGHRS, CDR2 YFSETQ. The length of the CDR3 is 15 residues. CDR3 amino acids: CASSRQRTGNEKLFF. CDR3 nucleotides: TGCGCCAGCAGTCGTCAAAGGACAGGGAATGAAAAACTGTTTTTT.

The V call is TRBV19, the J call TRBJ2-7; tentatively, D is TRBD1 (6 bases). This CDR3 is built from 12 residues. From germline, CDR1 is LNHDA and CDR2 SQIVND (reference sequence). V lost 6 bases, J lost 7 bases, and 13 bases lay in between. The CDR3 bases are TGTGCCAGTAGCACCCCGAGGGGGGAGCAGTACTTC. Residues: CASSTPRGEQYF.

CDR3 protein: CASSLAVNTGELFF. In DNA, the CDR3 is TGCGCCAGCAGCTTGGCTGTGAACACCGGGGAGCTGTTTTTT. This rearrangement joins TRBV5-1 to TRBJ2-2; unclear D gene. V was clipped by 0 bases and J by 1 base, with 4 bases between them. The CDR3 runs 14 residues. CDR1 SGHRS and CDR2 YFSETQ come from the germline V gene.

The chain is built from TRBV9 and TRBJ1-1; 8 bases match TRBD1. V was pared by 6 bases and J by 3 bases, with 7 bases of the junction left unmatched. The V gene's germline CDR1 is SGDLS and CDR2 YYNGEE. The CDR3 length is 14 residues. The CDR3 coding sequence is TGTGCCAGCAACAGGGGGGAAGCCGACACTGAAGCTTTCTTT. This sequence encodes CASNRGEADTEAFF.

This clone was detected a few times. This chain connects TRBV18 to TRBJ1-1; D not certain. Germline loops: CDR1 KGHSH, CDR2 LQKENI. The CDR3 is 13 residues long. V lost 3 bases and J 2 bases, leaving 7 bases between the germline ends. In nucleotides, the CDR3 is TGTGCCAGCTCACCTCCGAGTAACACTGAAGCTTTCTTT. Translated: CASSPPSNTEAFF.

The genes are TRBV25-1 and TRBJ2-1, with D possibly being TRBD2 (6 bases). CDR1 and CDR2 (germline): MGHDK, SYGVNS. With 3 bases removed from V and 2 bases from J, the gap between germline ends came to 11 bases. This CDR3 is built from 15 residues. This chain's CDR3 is CASSDAGLPYNEQFF. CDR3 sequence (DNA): TGTGCCAGCAGTGACGCGGGACTCCCCTACAATGAGCAGTTCTTC. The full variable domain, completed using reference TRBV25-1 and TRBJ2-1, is EADIYQTPRYLVIGTGKKITLECSQTMGHDKMYWYQQDPGMELHLIHYSYGVNSTEKGDLSSESTVSRIRTEHFPLTLESARPSHTSQYLCASSDAGLPYNEQFFGPGTRLTVL.